This note documents a single T cell receptor (beta chain) sequence. This CDR3 has 16 amino acids. The trim removed 3 bases at V and 8 bases at J, leaving 12 bases unmatched. Germline values: CDR1 SEHNR, CDR2 FQNEAQ (reference sequence). The data were taken from a study of PD-L1 blockade in urothelial cancer. Generated by immunoSEQ multiplex PCR, the TCRdb table keeps only in-frame clones and is missing some. The data show 100,000 to 150,000 clones, about 82% seen once. Time point specified: peripheral blood 6 weeks after treatment start. The receptor was derived from a middle-aged man with urothelial cancer. The starting material was PBMCs, obtained around atezolizumab (anti-PD-L1) treatment. The chain combines TRBV7-9 with TRBJ1-4; 7 nucleotides line up with TRBD1. CDR3 region: CASSFNRQGRKEKLFF. In DNA form, the CDR3 reads TGTGCCAGCAGCTTCAACCGACAGGGTAGAAAAGAAAAACTGTTTTTT. The complete variable domain, with remaining parts taken from reference TRBV7-9 and TRBJ1-4, reads DTGVSQNPRHKITKRGQNVTFRCDPISEHNRLYWYRQTLGQGPEFLTYFQNEAQLEKSRLLSDRFSAERPKGSFSTLEIQRTEQGDSAMYLCASSFNRQGRKEKLFFGSGTQLSVL.